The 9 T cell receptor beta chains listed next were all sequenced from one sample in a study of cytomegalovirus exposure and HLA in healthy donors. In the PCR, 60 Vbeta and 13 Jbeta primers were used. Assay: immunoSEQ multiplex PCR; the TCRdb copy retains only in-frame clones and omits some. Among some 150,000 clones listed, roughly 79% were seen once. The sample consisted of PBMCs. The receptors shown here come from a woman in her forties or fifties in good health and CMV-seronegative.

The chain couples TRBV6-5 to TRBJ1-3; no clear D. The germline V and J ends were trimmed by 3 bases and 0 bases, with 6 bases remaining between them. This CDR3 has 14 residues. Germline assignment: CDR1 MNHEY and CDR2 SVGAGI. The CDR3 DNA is TGTGCCAGCAGTTATAGTTTCTCTGGAAACACCATATATTTT. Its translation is CASSYSFSGNTIYF.

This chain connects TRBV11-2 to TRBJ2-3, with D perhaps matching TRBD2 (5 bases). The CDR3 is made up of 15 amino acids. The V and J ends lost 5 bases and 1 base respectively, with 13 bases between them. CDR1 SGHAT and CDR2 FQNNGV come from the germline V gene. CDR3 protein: CASSPFMRGTDTQYF. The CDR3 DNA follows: TGTGCCAGCAGCCCCTTTATGAGGGGCACAGATACGCAGTATTTT.

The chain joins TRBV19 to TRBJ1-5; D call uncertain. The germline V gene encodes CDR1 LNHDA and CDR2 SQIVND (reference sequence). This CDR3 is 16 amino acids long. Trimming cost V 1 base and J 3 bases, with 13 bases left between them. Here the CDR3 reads CASSIVRRGDNQPQHF. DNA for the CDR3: TGTGCCAGTAGTATAGTAAGGCGGGGAGACAATCAGCCCCAGCATTTT.

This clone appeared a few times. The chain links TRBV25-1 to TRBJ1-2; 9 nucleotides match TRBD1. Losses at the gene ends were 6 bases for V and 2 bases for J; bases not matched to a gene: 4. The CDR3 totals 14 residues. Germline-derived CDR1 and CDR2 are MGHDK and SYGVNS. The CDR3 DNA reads TGTGCCAGCAGCCGACAGGGGGTGAACTATGGCTACACCTTC. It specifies CASSRQGVNYGYTF.

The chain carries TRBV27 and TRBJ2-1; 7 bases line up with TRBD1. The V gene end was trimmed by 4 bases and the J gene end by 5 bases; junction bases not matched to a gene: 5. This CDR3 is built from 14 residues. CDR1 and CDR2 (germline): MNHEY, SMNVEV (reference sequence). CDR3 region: CASSSTGINNEQFF. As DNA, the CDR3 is TGTGCCAGCAGTTCGACAGGGATCAACAATGAGCAGTTCTTC.

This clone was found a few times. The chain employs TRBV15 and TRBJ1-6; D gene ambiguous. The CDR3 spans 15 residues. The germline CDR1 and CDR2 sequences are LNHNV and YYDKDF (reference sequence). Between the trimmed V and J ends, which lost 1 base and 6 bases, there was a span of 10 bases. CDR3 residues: CATSRGISGNSPLHF. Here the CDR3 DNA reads TGTGCCACCAGCAGAGGAATTAGTGGTAATTCACCCCTCCACTTT.

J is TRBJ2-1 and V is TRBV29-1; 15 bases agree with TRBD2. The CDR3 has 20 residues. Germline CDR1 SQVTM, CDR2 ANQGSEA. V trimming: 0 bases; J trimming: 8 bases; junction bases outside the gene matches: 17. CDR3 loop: CSVEDLGTSGGLIRVDEQFF. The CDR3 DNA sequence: TGCAGCGTTGAAGATCTAGGGACTAGCGGGGGGCTAATACGTGTCGATGAGCAGTTCTTC.

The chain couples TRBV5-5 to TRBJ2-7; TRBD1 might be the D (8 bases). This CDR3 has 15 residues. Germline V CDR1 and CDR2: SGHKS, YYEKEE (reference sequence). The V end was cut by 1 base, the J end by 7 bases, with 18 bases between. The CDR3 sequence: CASSLTGQGGGEQYF. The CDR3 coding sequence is TGTGCCAGCAGCTTGACTGGACAGGGAGGGGGGGAGCAGTACTTC. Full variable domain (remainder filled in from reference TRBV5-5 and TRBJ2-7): DAGVTQSPTHLIKTRGQQVTLRCSPISGHKSVSWYQQVLGQGPQFIFQYYEKEERGRGNFPDRFSARQFPNYSSELNVNALLLGDSALYLCASSLTGQGGGEQYFGPGTRLTVT.

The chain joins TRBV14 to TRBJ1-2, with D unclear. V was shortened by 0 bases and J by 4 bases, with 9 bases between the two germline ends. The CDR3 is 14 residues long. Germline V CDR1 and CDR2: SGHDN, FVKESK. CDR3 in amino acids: CASSQDRTTYGYTF. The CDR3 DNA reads TGTGCCAGCAGCCAAGATCGTACAACCTATGGCTACACCTTC.